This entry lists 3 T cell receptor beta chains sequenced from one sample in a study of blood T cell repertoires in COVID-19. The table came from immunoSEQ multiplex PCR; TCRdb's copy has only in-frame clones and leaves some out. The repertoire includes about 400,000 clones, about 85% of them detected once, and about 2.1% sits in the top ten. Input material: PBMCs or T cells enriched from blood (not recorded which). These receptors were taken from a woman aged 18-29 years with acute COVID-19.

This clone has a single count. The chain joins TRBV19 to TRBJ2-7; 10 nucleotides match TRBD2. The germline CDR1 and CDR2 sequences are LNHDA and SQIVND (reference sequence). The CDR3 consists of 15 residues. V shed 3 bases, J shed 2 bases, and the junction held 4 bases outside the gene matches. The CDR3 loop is CASSMSSGRTYEQYF. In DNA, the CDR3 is TGTGCCAGTAGTATGAGTAGCGGGAGGACCTACGAGCAGTACTTC.

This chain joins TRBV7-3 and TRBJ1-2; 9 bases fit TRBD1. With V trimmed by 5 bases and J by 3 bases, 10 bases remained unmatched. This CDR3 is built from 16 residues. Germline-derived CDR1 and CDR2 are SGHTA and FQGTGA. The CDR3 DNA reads TGTGCCAGCAGCCCCACCGCGGACAGGGGTGACTATGGCTACACCTTC. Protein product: CASSPTADRGDYGYTF.

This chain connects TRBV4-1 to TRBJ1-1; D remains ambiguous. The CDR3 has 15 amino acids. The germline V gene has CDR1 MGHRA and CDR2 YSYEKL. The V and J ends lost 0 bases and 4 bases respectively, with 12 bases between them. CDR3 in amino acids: CASSQDVNRGTEAFF. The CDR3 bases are TGCGCCAGCAGCCAAGATGTCAATCGGGGCACTGAAGCTTTCTTT.